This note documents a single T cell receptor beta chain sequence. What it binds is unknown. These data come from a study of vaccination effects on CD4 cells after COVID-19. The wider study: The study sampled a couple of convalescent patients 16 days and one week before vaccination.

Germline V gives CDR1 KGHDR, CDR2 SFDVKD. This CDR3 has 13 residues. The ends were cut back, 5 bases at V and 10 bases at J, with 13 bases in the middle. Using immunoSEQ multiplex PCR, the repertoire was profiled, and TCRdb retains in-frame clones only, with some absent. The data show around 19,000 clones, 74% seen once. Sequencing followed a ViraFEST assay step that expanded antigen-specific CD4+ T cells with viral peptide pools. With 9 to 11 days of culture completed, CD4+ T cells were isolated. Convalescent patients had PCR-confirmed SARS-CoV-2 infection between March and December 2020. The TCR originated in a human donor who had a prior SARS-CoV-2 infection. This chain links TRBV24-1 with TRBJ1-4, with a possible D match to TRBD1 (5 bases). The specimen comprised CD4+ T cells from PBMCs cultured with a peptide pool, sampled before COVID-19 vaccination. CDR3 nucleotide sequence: TGTGCCACCAGTGTCGACATTGGGGGAAAACTGTTTTTT. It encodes CATSVDIGGKLFF.